One and the same sample provided the 30 T cell receptor beta chains below, sequenced in a study of blood T cell repertoires in COVID-19. The method was immunoSEQ multiplex PCR; TCRdb's version includes in-frame clones alone and lacks a portion of them. The table lists approximately 210,000 clones, 65% to 85% of them singletons, with roughly 2.9% in the top ten. The material sequenced was peripheral blood. These receptors were collected from a man aged 45-65 years with active or convalescent COVID-19.

A remark on this clone: Other DNA sequences in this sample translate to the same CDR3. The chain recombines TRBV19 with TRBJ2-2, with TRBD2 as a possible D gene (6 bases). Germline CDR1 is LNHDA and CDR2 is SQIVND (reference sequence). The V end was cut by 2 bases, the J end by 3 bases, with 19 bases between. The CDR3 is 18 residues long. In DNA, the CDR3 is TGTGCCAGTAGTATACGGCGGCCGGGGGTGGGGGACACCGGGGAGCTGTTTTTT. Protein sequence: CASSIRRPGVGDTGELFF. Supplemented by reference TRBV19 and TRBJ2-2, the full variable domain reads DGGITQSPKYLFRKEGQNVTLSCEQNLNHDAMYWYRQDPGQGLRLIYYSQIVNDFQKGDIAEGYSVSREKKESFPLTVTSAQKNPTAFYLCASSIRRPGVGDTGELFFGEGSRLTVL.

This sequence joins TRBV2 and TRBJ2-7, with 7 bases aligning to TRBD1. The J segment lost 2 bases and the V segment lost 6 bases, leaving 7 bases of the junction unmatched. The CDR3 is 14 amino acids. Germline CDR1 SNHLY, CDR2 FYNNEI. This chain's CDR3 is CASRPGQLPYEQYF. CDR3 nucleotide sequence: TGTGCCAGCAGACCGGGACAGCTGCCCTACGAGCAGTACTTC.

The genes are TRBV6-5 and TRBJ1-2; the match to TRBD1 covers 8 bases. J lost 5 bases, V lost 10 bases, and 6 bases had no gene match. The length of the CDR3 is 12 residues. Germline CDR1 and CDR2: MNHEY and SVGAGI. Here the CDR3 reads CATSRTGYGYTF. CDR3 in DNA: TGTGCCACTTCGAGGACAGGGTATGGCTACACCTTC.

CDR3 DNA sequence: TGTGCCAGCAGTGAAGCTAGCGGGAGCCTTGAGCAGTTCTTC. It is translated as CASSEASGSLEQFF. This chain joins TRBV6-1 and TRBJ2-1; TRBD2 matches 9 bases. Germline assignment: CDR1 MNHNS and CDR2 SASEGT. V trimming: 0 bases; J trimming: 9 bases; junction bases outside the gene matches: 3. CDR3 length: 14 amino acids.

The chain links TRBV5-6 to TRBJ2-3; 8 bases align to TRBD2. Germline values: CDR1 SGHDT, CDR2 YYEEEE. The CDR3 sequence is 15 residues long. The V gene end was trimmed by 4 bases and the J gene end by 3 bases; junction bases not matched to a gene: 7. CDR3 bases: TGTGCCAGCAGCGCGGGGGGCCTGTCAACAGATACGCAGTATTTT. As protein: CASSAGGLSTDTQYF. Full variable domain (missing parts from reference TRBV5-6 and TRBJ2-3): DAGVTQSPTHLIKTRGQQVTLRCSPKSGHDTVSWYQQALGQGPQFIFQYYEEEERQRGNFPDRFSGHQFPNYSSELNVNALLLGDSALYLCASSAGGLSTDTQYFGPGTRLTVL.

The chain uses TRBV13 and TRBJ1-2, with a weak D call TRBD1 (5 bases). The CDR3 is made up of 12 amino acids. The V gene's germline CDR1 is PRHDT and CDR2 FYEKMQ (reference sequence). The V and J ends lost 0 bases and 10 bases respectively, with 9 bases between them. The CDR3 protein is CASSLGEGTYTF. The CDR3 region has the DNA TGTGCCAGCAGCTTAGGGGAGGGGACCTACACCTTC.

The chain is built from TRBV6-2 or TRBV6-3 and TRBJ1-5, with a possible D match to TRBD1 (5 bases). The length of the CDR3 is 16 residues. Germline CDR1 reads MNHEY; CDR2 reads SVGEGT. Between the trimmed V and J ends, which lost 1 base and 0 bases, there was a span of 10 bases. CDR3 sequence: CASSYWRDHSNQPQHF. CDR3 DNA sequence: TGTGCCAGCAGTTACTGGCGGGACCATAGCAATCAGCCCCAGCATTTT.

The chain joins TRBV20-1 to TRBJ2-2; 8 bases map to TRBD2. Germline CDR1 reads DFQATT; CDR2 reads SNEGSKA (reference sequence). The CDR3 covers 14 residues. V trimming: 3 bases; J trimming: 5 bases; junction bases outside the gene matches: 5. The chain's CDR3 is CSASRGGVTGELFF. The DNA of the CDR3 is TGCAGTGCTAGTCGGGGGGGAGTAACCGGGGAGCTGTTTTTT.

J is TRBJ1-3 and V is TRBV7-2; no definite D call. The V gene's germline CDR1 is SGHTA and CDR2 FQGNSA. Between the trimmed V and J ends, which lost 1 base and 1 base, there was a span of 11 bases. There are 16 residues in the CDR3. In nucleotides, the CDR3 is TGTGCCAGCAGCTTAGGGTGGTTCCGGTCTGGAAACACCATATATTTT. Translated, it gives CASSLGWFRSGNTIYF. Combining the CDR3 with reference TRBV7-2 and TRBJ1-3 gives the whole variable domain GAGVSQSPSNKVTEKGKDVELRCDPISGHTALYWYRQSLGQGLEFLIYFQGNSAPDKSGLPSDRFSAERTGGSVSTLTIQRTQQEDSAVYLCASSLGWFRSGNTIYFGEGSWLTVV.

CDR3 protein: CASSVDDGTGDQPQHF. CDR3 nucleotide sequence: TGTGCCAGCAGCGTAGACGATGGGACAGGAGATCAGCCCCAGCATTTT. The chain combines TRBV9 with TRBJ1-5, with 8 bases fitting TRBD1. The ends lost 0 bases at V and 5 bases at J; junction bases unmatched: 7. The CDR3 extends over 16 amino acids. Looked up from germline, CDR1 is SGDLS and CDR2 is YYNGEE.

The rearrangement joins TRBV10-1 to TRBJ1-5; 10 nucleotides align to TRBD1. The V gene's germline CDR1 is WNHNN and CDR2 SYGVQD (reference sequence). V lost 5 bases and J lost 0; bases outside the gene matches: 7. This CDR3 spans 17 amino acids. This CDR3 reads CASSIGQGEISNQPQHF. The CDR3 bases are TGCGCCAGCAGTATCGGACAGGGGGAAATTAGCAATCAGCCCCAGCATTTT.

The chain combines TRBV20-1 with TRBJ2-3, with 7 bases fitting TRBD1. This CDR3 contains 17 residues. The germline CDR1 and CDR2 sequences are DFQATT and SNEGSKA (reference sequence). The J segment lost 1 base and the V segment lost 3 bases, leaving 13 bases of the junction unmatched. The CDR3 protein is CSASGRMTGWGTDTQYF. Here the CDR3 DNA reads TGCAGTGCTAGTGGCAGAATGACAGGGTGGGGCACAGATACGCAGTATTTT.

The chain links TRBV19 to TRBJ2-2, with TRBD1 matching 8 bases. Germline loops: CDR1 LNHDA, CDR2 SQIVND (reference sequence). V lost 3 bases and J lost 4; bases outside the gene matches: 16. This CDR3 has 19 residues. The CDR3 is CASSIWWSGGRGSTGELFF. The CDR3 DNA reads TGTGCCAGTAGTATTTGGTGGTCAGGGGGCAGAGGGAGCACCGGGGAGCTGTTTTTT. Variable domain in full (rest from reference TRBV19 and TRBJ2-2): DGGITQSPKYLFRKEGQNVTLSCEQNLNHDAMYWYRQDPGQGLRLIYYSQIVNDFQKGDIAEGYSVSREKKESFPLTVTSAQKNPTAFYLCASSIWWSGGRGSTGELFFGEGSRLTVL.

The V call is TRBV5-4, the J call TRBJ2-3; TRBD2 matches at 7 bases. The CDR3 covers 17 residues. V shed 2 bases, J shed 1 base, and the junction held 10 bases outside the gene matches. CDR1 SGHNT and CDR2 YYREEE come from the germline V gene (reference sequence). For the CDR3, the DNA is TGTGCCAGCAGCTTCCTGGTATCCAGCGGGGGCACAGATACGCAGTATTTT. Translated: CASSFLVSSGGTDTQYF.

This chain links TRBV9 with TRBJ2-3, with D uncertain. Germline values: CDR1 SGDLS, CDR2 YYNGEE. V was cut by 2 bases and J by 1 base, with 5 bases left in between. The CDR3 is 13 residues long. CDR3 residues: CASSVEGTDTQYF. The CDR3 DNA follows: TGTGCCAGCAGCGTCGAGGGCACAGATACGCAGTATTTT.

The rearrangement joins TRBV5-1 to TRBJ2-3, with 10 bases aligning to TRBD2. The ends lost 1 base at V and 2 bases at J; junction bases unmatched: 4. This CDR3 spans 16 amino acids. CDR1 SGHRS and CDR2 YFSETQ come from the germline V gene. The CDR3 region is CASSLYSGGPTDTQYF. The CDR3 DNA reads TGCGCCAGCAGCTTGTATAGCGGGGGGCCCACAGATACGCAGTATTTT. The full variable domain, in which reference TRBV5-1 and TRBJ2-3 provide the parts outside the CDR3, is KAGVTQTPRYLIKTRGQQVTLSCSPISGHRSVSWYQQTPGQGLQFLFEYFSETQRNKGNFPGRFSGRQFSNSRSEMNVSTLELGDSALYLCASSLYSGGPTDTQYFGPGTRLTVL.

V is TRBV4-1 and J is TRBJ2-1; 7 bases agree with TRBD2. The J segment lost 10 bases and the V segment lost 3 bases, leaving 18 bases of the junction unmatched. Germline V lookup: CDR1 MGHRA, CDR2 YSYEKL. The CDR3 covers 17 residues. In nucleotides, the CDR3 is TGCGCCAGCAGCCAGTTGGGACTTGGGGCGGGGGTGAAGGAGCAGTTCTTC. This codes for CASSQLGLGAGVKEQFF.

V is TRBV6-5 and J is TRBJ2-7; the match to TRBD1 covers 7 bases. CDR3 length: 14 amino acids. Germline lookup yields CDR1 MNHEY and CDR2 SVGAGI. The J segment lost 3 bases and the V segment lost 8 bases, leaving 10 bases of the junction unmatched. This CDR3 reads CASVKTGPGYEQYF. CDR3 sequence (DNA): TGTGCCAGCGTTAAGACAGGGCCTGGCTACGAGCAGTACTTC.

This chain joins TRBV29-1 and TRBJ1-4, with D maybe TRBD1 (6 bases). The length of the CDR3 is 15 residues. Germline V gene sequence: CDR1 SQVTM, CDR2 ANQGSEA. Trimming took 4 bases from V and 8 from J, leaving 20 bases between them. The CDR3 spells CSVGGPETGQEKLFF. The CDR3 DNA reads as TGCAGCGTTGGAGGGCCGGAAACAGGGCAGGAAAAACTGTTTTTT.

This clone came up once. The chain is built from TRBV28 and TRBJ2-2; D might be TRBD2 (6 bases). The CDR3 has 14 residues. V gave up 3 bases and J gave up 1 base, with 6 bases separating them. CDR1 and CDR2 (germline): MDHEN, SYDVKM. The CDR3 sequence is CASSLEGNTGELFF. The CDR3 nucleotides are TGTGCCAGCAGTTTGGAGGGGAACACCGGGGAGCTGTTTTTT.

This chain connects TRBV9 to TRBJ2-1; 16 bases are a match to TRBD2. V was clipped by 0 bases and J by 0 bases; unmatched bases: 12. Germline values: CDR1 SGDLS, CDR2 YYNGEE. The CDR3 contains 22 residues. The CDR3 DNA follows: TGTGCCAGCAGCGTAGCTCTTTCAACGGGACTAGCGGGAGGGAGCTCCTACAATGAGCAGTTCTTC. Translating it yields CASSVALSTGLAGGSSYNEQFF.

The gene calls are TRBV5-1 and TRBJ1-2; 8 nucleotides line up with TRBD1. Losses at the gene ends were 2 bases for V and 6 bases for J; bases not matched to a gene: 6. Germline V CDR1 and CDR2: SGHRS, YFSETQ. This CDR3 has 14 residues. The CDR3 bases are TGCGCCAGCAGCTTTGGGGCAGGGGGCAATGGCTACACCTTC. The encoded protein is CASSFGAGGNGYTF.

The V call is TRBV7-9, the J call TRBJ1-5; 11 nucleotides align to TRBD1. V dropped 1 base and J dropped 6; count of bases not matched to a gene: 5. The CDR3 runs 16 residues. Germline V CDR1 and CDR2: SEHNR, FQNEAQ (reference sequence). CDR3 in amino acids: CASSLGTGGAGQPQHF. The CDR3 bases are TGTGCCAGCAGCTTAGGGACAGGGGGCGCGGGTCAGCCCCAGCATTTT. Together with reference TRBV7-9 and TRBJ1-5, the CDR3 gives the full variable domain: DTGVSQNPRHKITKRGQNVTFRCDPISEHNRLYWYRQTLGQGPEFLTYFQNEAQLEKSRLLSDRFSAERPKGSFSTLEIQRTEQGDSAMYLCASSLGTGGAGQPQHFGDGTRLSIL.

The chain couples TRBV28 to TRBJ2-5; 7 positions agree with TRBD1. This CDR3 is built from 15 residues. Trimming removed 3 bases from V and 3 bases from J; junction bases left unmatched: 7. Germline V CDR1 and CDR2: MDHEN, SYDVKM. The CDR3 DNA reads as TGTGCCAGCAGTTTCACATCCGGGACAGAAGAGACCCAGTACTTC. Its translation: CASSFTSGTEETQYF.

The chain couples TRBV9 to TRBJ1-1; D might be TRBD1 (5 bases). With 2 bases removed from V and 4 bases from J, the gap between germline ends came to 9 bases. The V gene's germline CDR1 is SGDLS and CDR2 YYNGEE. The CDR3 sequence is 13 residues long. The CDR3 DNA sequence: TGTGCCAGCAGCGTGGGGGGGTTCACTGAAGCTTTCTTT. Amino acid sequence: CASSVGGFTEAFF. Combining the CDR3 with reference TRBV9 and TRBJ1-1 gives the whole variable domain DSGVTQTPKHLITATGQRVTLRCSPRSGDLSVYWYQQSLDQGLQFLIQYYNGEERAKGNILERFSAQQFPDLHSELNLSSLELGDSALYFCASSVGGFTEAFFGQGTRLTVV.

This clone showed up just once. The chain uses TRBV15 and TRBJ2-3; possible D gene TRBD1, 5 bases. This CDR3 spans 13 amino acids. The V gene's germline CDR1 is LNHNV and CDR2 YYDKDF (reference sequence). The V gene lost 0 bases and the J gene lost 5 bases, with 6 bases spanning the gap. CDR3 bases: TGTGCCACCAGCAGAGACAGGGAAGATACGCAGTATTTT. Its translation is CATSRDREDTQYF. The variable domain in full, completed from reference TRBV15 and TRBJ2-3, reads DAMVIQNPRYQVTQFGKPVTLSCSQTLNHNVMYWYQQKSSQAPKLLFHYYDKDFNNEADTPDNFQSRRPNTSFCFLDIRSPGLGDTAMYLCATSRDREDTQYFGPGTRLTVL.

This clone was picked up a small number of times. Other DNA variants within this sample encode the same CDR3. The chain joins TRBV27 to TRBJ1-6; no reliable D call. The CDR3 loop spans 15 amino acids. Per germline, CDR1 MNHEY and CDR2 SMNVEV (reference sequence). Trimming stripped 1 base from V and 8 bases from J, with 12 bases between. As DNA, the CDR3 is TGTGCCAGCAGTTTATGGGAGGGTATGGATTCACCCCTCCACTTT. Its translation: CASSLWEGMDSPLHF.

This chain links TRBV5-1 with TRBJ1-2; no clear D gene. This CDR3 is built from 14 residues. Trimming stripped 4 bases from V and 6 bases from J, with 16 bases between. Germline CDR1 is SGHRS and CDR2 is YFSETQ. CDR3 in amino acids: CASSGGYPDDGYTF. CDR3 in DNA: TGCGCCAGCAGCGGAGGCTACCCGGACGATGGCTACACCTTC.

This chain uses TRBV11-3 with TRBJ2-3; D is ambiguous. This CDR3 comprises 15 residues. Trimming shortened V by 5 bases and J by 2 bases, and 14 bases separated the two germline ends. CDR1 is SGHNT, CDR2 YENEEA, per germline. The CDR3 sequence is CASSPGSTYTDTQYF. In nucleotides, the CDR3 is TGTGCCAGCAGCCCCGGGTCTACGTACACAGATACGCAGTATTTT.

The rearrangement links TRBV27 to TRBJ1-2, with TRBD1 matching over 10 bases. The germline gives CDR1 MNHEY, CDR2 SMNVEV (reference sequence). The CDR3 totals 14 residues. Unmatched junction bases numbered 8, after V lost 8 bases and J lost 5 bases. The CDR3 reads CASADRGSGYGYTF. The DNA of the CDR3 is TGTGCCAGCGCGGACAGGGGGTCTGGTTATGGCTACACCTTC.